This TCR beta chain is drawn from a study of T-cell memory formation after mild COVID-19. Comment on this clonotype: The antigen is unknown.

Study findings and constraints: Clones contracting across day 15 to 85 had a balanced CD4/CD8 profile; later expanding clones leaned CD4+.

TCRdb reprocessed the 5' RACE reads with MiXCR, giving one entry per CDR3 protein. The sample holds fewer than 400,000 distinct CDR3 sequences, about a sixth seen once. With 4 bases removed from V and 0 bases from J, the gap between germline ends came to 12 bases. Per the germline V gene, CDR1 is SQVTM and CDR2 is ANQGSEA. The CDR3 runs 14 residues. This sequence was found in a man aged 18 to 30 who had mild COVID-19 (a few samples of this study predate the infection). Cell type and time point are not known. The chain carries TRBV29-1 and TRBJ1-1; no firm D call. The sequenced material came from PBMCs or a T cell subset sorted from them (not recorded which). The CDR3 reads CSVGGYDMNTEAFF. CDR3 in DNA: TGCAGCGTTGGAGGGTATGACATGAACACTGAAGCTTTCTTT. Drawing the rest from reference TRBV29-1 and TRBJ1-1, the complete variable domain is SAVISQKPSRDICQRGTSLTIQCQVDSQVTMMFWYRQQPGQSLTLIATANQGSEATYESGFVIDKFPISRPNLTFSTLTVSNMSPEDSSIYLCSVGGYDMNTEAFFGQGTRLTVV.